Listed here are 27 T cell receptor beta chains from one sample, sequenced in a study of tumor-infiltrating lymphocytes in primary liver carcinoma. Researchers drew blood RNA from unsorted whole blood and extracted germline DNA as well. A constant-region primer served to make TCR beta cDNA from roughly 500 ng total RNA. ARM-PCR was slightly modified, and three nested multiplex PCR rounds with it gave rise to the TCR beta libraries. In the first two PCR rounds, TRBV1-TRBV30 forward primers were paired with a C-beta reverse primer, and each round lasted approximately 9 cycles. One entry per CDR3 protein results from TCRdb running MiXCR on the multiplex PCR reads. Here the sample spans fewer than 350,000 distinct CDR3 sequences, more than 55% being singletons. The sequencing input was peripheral blood. These TCRs come from a man aged 40-50 years with primary liver carcinoma and hepatitis B virus infection.

The table lists this clonotype with many counts. The chain couples TRBV4-2 to TRBJ1-1; a possible D gene is TRBD1 (6 bases). V shed 4 bases and J shed 6 bases, with 24 bases lying between them. Germline-derived CDR1 and CDR2 are LGHNA and YNFKEQ. The CDR3 is made up of 17 amino acids. The CDR3 nucleotides read TGTGCCAGCAGCCCCCTGAAAGTAGGATCTGGGGGCCCTGAAGCTTTCTTT. Protein sequence: CASSPLKVGSGGPEAFF.

Comment on this clonotype: A junction end diverges from the germline sequence, so it may reflect a read error. V usage is TRBV11-1 and J usage is TRBJ2-5; D remains ambiguous. The germline V gene has CDR1 SGHAT and CDR2 FQDESV (reference sequence). This CDR3 comprises 13 residues. The CDR3, as DNA: TGTGCCAGCAGGGACGGTCCCCAAGAGACCCAATACTTC. This encodes CASRDGPQETQYF. Together with reference TRBV11-1 and TRBJ2-5, the CDR3 gives the full variable domain: EAEVAQSPRYKITEKSQAVAFWCDPISGHATLYWYRQILGQGPELLVQFQDESVVDDSQLPKDRFSAERLKGVDSTLKIQPAELGDSAMYLCASRDGPQETQYFGPGTRLLVL.

This clonotype was detected once. At one end the junction does not follow the germline gene, possibly because of a read error. The V gene is TRBV4-1, the J gene TRBJ2-7; 10 nucleotides match TRBD2. This CDR3 comprises 18 residues. Per germline, CDR1 MGHRA and CDR2 YSYEKL. CDR3 in DNA: TGCACCAGCAGCTCCCAGGGGTCGGCTAGCGGGAGATTAAACGAGCAGTACTTC. Its protein product is CTSSSQGSASGRLNEQYF.

The chain is built from TRBV30 and TRBJ2-7; D not resolved. Deletions cut 5 bases from V and 6 bases from J, with 8 bases between. Germline V gene sequence: CDR1 GTSNPN, CDR2 SVGIG (reference sequence). The CDR3 totals 10 residues. CDR3 region: CAWGGPEQYF. The CDR3 DNA sequence: TGTGCCTGGGGCGGACCCGAGCAGTACTTC.

In nucleotides, the CDR3 is TGTGCCAGCAGCACCACAGGGGCCCGCGAGGGGCAGAACTCCTACGAGCAGTACTTC. Translated: CASSTTGAREGQNSYEQYF. This chain joins TRBV5-6 and TRBJ2-7, with TRBD1 matching 7 bases. Germline lookup yields CDR1 SGHDT and CDR2 YYEEEE. With 4 bases clipped from V and 0 bases from J, the junction kept 19 bases outside the gene matches. CDR3 length: 19 amino acids.

This clonotype was detected ten times or more. The chain recombines TRBV6-1 with TRBJ2-7, with TRBD1 identical over 10 bases. The junction had 4 bases not matched to a gene; V was cut back by 7 bases and J by 1 base. The CDR3 consists of 14 residues. Germline values: CDR1 MNHNS, CDR2 SASEGT. The CDR3 region has the DNA TGTGCCAGCATACGGACAGGGGGTTCCTACGAGCAGTACTTC. Encoded protein: CASIRTGGSYEQYF.

This chain links TRBV30 with TRBJ2-7, with 10 bases aligning to TRBD2. Germline V gene data show CDR1 as GTSNPN and CDR2 as SVGIG (reference sequence). The V and J ends lost 3 bases and 7 bases, in that order; junction bases with no gene match: 21. The CDR3 is 18 amino acids. The CDR3: CAWRAFPLASGGGKEQYF. The CDR3 bases are TGTGCCTGGAGGGCATTCCCGTTGGCTAGCGGGGGAGGAAAGGAGCAGTACTTC.

With regard to this clonotype: At one boundary the junction diverges from the germline segment, which might be a read error. The rearrangement links TRBV11-2 to TRBJ1-1; 11 positions agree with TRBD1. The CDR3 is 16 residues long. Germline V CDR1 and CDR2: SGHAT, FQNNGV. DNA of the CDR3: TGTGCCAGTAGCTTAGTGGGACAGGGGGTTGGAACTGAAGCTTTCTTT. Protein product: CASSLVGQGVGTEAFF.

Details on this clonotype: A clone one base away is much larger, so this may be a read error. This chain links TRBV12-5 with TRBJ2-1; 10 nucleotides match TRBD2. Germline values: CDR1 LGHNT, CDR2 FRNRAP. CDR3 size: 14 residues. In DNA form, the CDR3 reads TGTGCTTGTGGTTCAAGCGGGAGGGTCTATGAGCAGTTCTTC. Protein sequence: CACGSSGRVYEQFF.

This chain links TRBV5-1 with TRBJ2-1, with D perhaps TRBD2 (7 bases). V dropped 4 bases and J dropped 7 bases, with 21 bases sitting between them. The CDR3 loop spans 16 amino acids. Germline V gene sequence: CDR1 SGHRS, CDR2 YFSETQ. The chain's CDR3 is CASSPPGGGRGNEQFF. The CDR3 coding sequence is TGCGCCAGCAGCCCGCCGGGGGGCGGGAGAGGAAATGAGCAGTTCTTC.

Of note for this clonotype: A single base separates this from a much larger clone, so it may be a read error. This rearrangement joins TRBV6-6 to TRBJ2-3; D is perhaps TRBD1 or TRBD2 (7 bases each). Germline CDR1 reads MNHNY; CDR2 reads SVGAGI (reference sequence). V was pared by 6 bases and J by 6 bases, with 22 bases between. The CDR3 spans 16 residues. CDR3 bases: TGTGCCAGCAGGAGGACAGGCAGCACGGGAGGCGATACGCAGTATTTT. This translates into CASRRTGSTGGDTQYF.

As concerns this clonotype: This may stem from a read error, because a much larger clone lies one nucleotide away. The chain combines TRBV12-3 or TRBV12-4 with TRBJ1-5, with D unclear. The CDR3 sequence is 13 residues long. The DNA of the CDR3 is TGTGCCAGCAGTGGCAGCTTGGGTCAGCCCCTGCATTTT. Translated, it gives CASSGSLGQPLHF.

This clonotype came up a few times. One junction end does not reproduce the germline sequence, and a read error may be involved. The chain joins TRBV11-2 to TRBJ2-2; 9 bases match TRBD1. From germline, CDR1 is SGHAT and CDR2 FQNNGV. This CDR3 comprises 15 residues. The CDR3 bases are TGTGCCAGCAATTTAGGGACAGGGTTTCCCGGGGAACTGTTTTTT. Residues: CASNLGTGFPGELFF.

Regarding this clonotype: At one end the junction does not follow the germline gene, possibly because of a read error. The rearrangement links TRBV6-5 to TRBJ2-1; possible D gene TRBD1, 5 bases. Germline V gene sequence: CDR1 MNHEY, CDR2 SVGAGI. CDR3 length equals 15 residues. CDR3 sequence: CAISPQGVQYNEQFF. The CDR3 region has the DNA TGTGCCATCAGTCCACAAGGGGTTCAATACAATGAGCAGTTCTTC.

Points on this clonotype: A junction boundary mismatches the germline segment, possibly from a read error. This sequence joins TRBV11-2 and TRBJ2-7; D uncertain. Germline CDR1 reads SGHAT; CDR2 reads FQNNGV. This CDR3 contains 12 residues. CDR3: CVSSSHSYEKYF. For the CDR3, the DNA is TGTGTCAGCAGCTCCCACTCCTACGAGAAGTACTTC.

A note on this clonotype: One junction end disagrees with the germline gene, perhaps due to a read error. J is TRBJ2-5 and V is TRBV5-1; possible D gene TRBD1, 5 bases. CDR3 length: 15 amino acids. The germline V gene has CDR1 SGHRS and CDR2 YFSETQ. CDR3 nucleotides: TGCGCCAGCAGCTTGTGGCAGGGCATCCAAGAGACCCTGTACTTC. Translating gives CASSLWQGIQETLYF.

The V gene is TRBV6-6, the J gene TRBJ1-6; D ambiguous. The CDR3 runs 14 residues. V lost 2 bases to trimming and J lost 12 bases, with 14 bases between them. Germline V gives CDR1 MNHNY, CDR2 SVGAGI (reference sequence). The CDR3 reads CASSYLGQTIPLHF. DNA of the CDR3: TGTGCCAGCAGTTACCTCGGCCAGACGATACCCCTCCACTTT.

For this clonotype: One end of the junction does not line up with germline, which may come from a read error. The CDR3 nucleotides read TGCGCCAGAAGCTCGACGGGACTAGCTGAGCAGTCCTTC. As protein: CARSSTGLAEQSF. This chain links TRBV5-1 with TRBJ2-1; TRBD2 aligns across 9 bases. The CDR3 extends over 13 amino acids. Per the germline V gene, CDR1 is SGHRS and CDR2 is YFSETQ.

As for this clonotype: This may be a read error: a much more frequent sequence differs by one nucleotide. Because it lacks the conserved phenylalanine or tryptophan at the end, this CDR3 is likely a read error. In DNA form, the CDR3 reads TGTGCCAGCAGTTGGCGTGGGAGGCGGGAGATGGGATTAAATGAGCAGTTCCTC. It yields the protein CASSWRGRREMGLNEQFL. The V and J genes are TRBV6-6 and TRBJ2-1, with TRBD2 matching over 7 bases. Germline V gene sequence: CDR1 MNHNY, CDR2 SVGAGI (reference sequence). The CDR3 is 18 amino acids. V trimming: 4 bases; J trimming: 7 bases; junction bases outside the gene matches: 19.

The CDR3 bases are TGTGCCAGCAGCGAGGGAGTGTATAATTCACCCCTCCACTTT. Translated, it gives CASSEGVYNSPLHF. The V gene is TRBV6-4, the J gene TRBJ1-6; no clear D gene. The CDR3 totals 14 residues. The germline V gene has CDR1 MRHNA and CDR2 SNTAGT. Trimming cost V 6 bases and J 4 bases, with 10 bases left between them.

This clonotype is a singleton in its sample. A read error may account for a junction end that differs from germline. This sequence joins TRBV15 and TRBJ1-1; D is uncertain. This CDR3 spans 13 amino acids. Germline CDR1 LNHNV, CDR2 YYDKDF (reference sequence). The chain's CDR3 is CATSRDTGLEPFF. The CDR3 DNA is TGTGCCACCAGCAGAGATACGGGCCTTGAACCTTTCTTC.

About this clonotype: Possible read error: a much larger clone is one base away. The V and J genes are TRBV6-1 and TRBJ2-7, with TRBD1 as a possible D gene (6 bases). CDR3 length: 13 amino acids. Germline CDR1 is MNHNS and CDR2 is SASEGT. V lost 5 bases to trimming and J lost 3 bases, with 11 bases between them. The CDR3 region is CASSTRGSYEQYF. The CDR3 DNA sequence: TGTGCCAGCAGTACTAGGGGGAGCTACGAGCAGTACTTC.

Of note for this clonotype: A read error may be the cause here, since a much bigger clone is one base away. The chain joins TRBV6-5 to TRBJ2-5; 14 positions agree with TRBD2. There are 18 residues in the CDR3. The J segment lost 5 bases and the V segment lost 6 bases, leaving 14 bases of the junction unmatched. From germline, CDR1 is MNHEY and CDR2 SVGAGI. The CDR3 coding sequence is TGTGCCAGCAGAAGGTTGAGACTAGCGGGAGGGCCCGGGGAGACCCAGTACTTC. It codes for CASRRLRLAGGPGETQYF.

Concerning this clonotype: A single base separates this from a much larger clone, so it may be a read error. The chain couples TRBV6-6 to TRBJ2-5; 9 nucleotides match TRBD2. This CDR3 is built from 11 residues. CDR1 MNHNY and CDR2 SVGAGI come from the germline V gene (reference sequence). Trimming took 11 bases from V and 7 from J; bases not matched to a gene: 5. This chain's CDR3 is CASAGGLTQYF. CDR3 nucleotide sequence: TGTGCCTCCGCGGGAGGGCTGACCCAGTACTTC.

Concerning this clonotype: Without the conserved terminal phenylalanine or tryptophan, this CDR3 likely stems from a read error. CDR3 in DNA: TGTGCCAGCCTAATACAGGGGTTCACTGAAGCTTTCCTT. This encodes CASLIQGFTEAFL. The rearrangement links TRBV5-4 to TRBJ1-1, with TRBD1 identical over 7 bases. The CDR3 extends over 13 amino acids. Germline loops: CDR1 SGHNT, CDR2 YYREEE (reference sequence). J was trimmed by 4 bases and V by 7 bases; bases with no gene match: 7.

As concerns this clonotype: A much more abundant neighbour one base away suggests this may be a read error. The chain recombines TRBV6-1 with TRBJ2-2; 8 bases line up with TRBD1. CDR3 length equals 16 residues. The germline V gene encodes CDR1 MNHNS and CDR2 SASEGT. The CDR3 nucleotides are TGTGCCAGCAGTGACCTCGGACAGGGCGATTCCGGGGAGCTGTTATTT. Translation: CASSDLGQGDSGELLF.

The chain recombines TRBV11-1 with TRBJ1-1, with a possible D match to TRBD1 (5 bases). CDR3 length equals 13 residues. CDR1 is SGHAT, CDR2 FQDESV, per germline (reference sequence). The CDR3 sequence is CASAEGTGTEAFF. For the CDR3, the DNA is TGTGCTAGCGCGGAGGGGACGGGCACTGAAGCTTTCTTT.